Detailed here is one T cell receptor beta chain. Its antigen is unknown. This CDR3 contains 16 residues. CDR1 is SGHTA and CDR2 is FQGTGA in the germline V gene. V lost 5 bases and J lost 3; bases outside the gene matches: 9. Libraries were prepared by immunoSEQ multiplex PCR; TCRdb keeps only in-frame clonotypes and omits some of them. The sample holds around 82,000 clones, about 87% seen once. This record belongs to a study of radiotherapy plus CTLA-4 blockade in lung cancer. Alongside CTLA-4 blockade with ipilimumab, patients with chemo-refractory metastatic non-small-cell lung cancer received focal radiation. Study results and caveats: How blood T cell clones changed early, along with interferon-beta, reportedly forecast response best.

The J gene is TRBJ2-3, the V gene TRBV7-3; 9 bases map to TRBD2. This TCR came from a human donor with non-small cell lung cancer that progressed on radiotherapy plus ipilimumab. Sequenced here: peripheral blood, sampled from a patient treated with radiotherapy plus ipilimumab. The CDR3 loop is CASSATGTSLTDTQYF. The CDR3 DNA reads TGTGCCAGCAGCGCTACCGGGACTAGCTTGACAGATACGCAGTATTTT.